These 15 T cell receptor beta chains were all obtained from the same sample, sequenced in a study of read filtering for tumor transcriptome and immune sequencing. This library used about 360 ng RNA and molecular barcoded adaptors spanning alpha/delta and beta/gamma chains. Each CDR3 protein gets one entry after TCRdb re-called the reads with MiXCR. Seen here are over 50,000 distinct CDR3 sequences, less than 20% observed once, and the top ten hold roughly 11%. Input material: a population of CD138-negative cells sorted from bone marrow. These receptors were collected from a donor aged 40 or over with multiple myeloma.

The CDR3 spells CASSERRDTEAFF. The CDR3 bases are TGTGCCAGCAGCGAACGGAGGGACACTGAAGCTTTCTTT. The V call is TRBV9, the J call TRBJ1-1; D is unresolved. CDR3 length: 13 residues. V was cut by 3 bases and J by 3 bases, with 9 bases left in between. Germline assignment: CDR1 SGDLS and CDR2 YYNGEE.

The sample holds many counts of this clonotype. The chain is built from TRBV3-1 and TRBJ1-2; 9 nucleotides line up with TRBD1. CDR3 length: 14 residues. CDR1 LGHDT and CDR2 YNNKEL come from the germline V gene (reference sequence). V was pared by 4 bases and J by 8 bases, with 8 bases of the junction left unmatched. The CDR3 DNA reads as TGTGCCAGCAGCCCCCTCGACAGGGGGGGCGGCTACACCTTC. Protein: CASSPLDRGGGYTF. The variable domain in full, completed from reference TRBV3-1 and TRBJ1-2, reads DTAVSQTPKYLVTQMGNDKSIKCEQNLGHDTMYWYKQDSKKFLKIMFSYNNKELIINETVPNRFSPKSPDKAHLNLHINSLELGDSAVYFCASSPLDRGGGYTFGSGTRLTVV.

To note about this clonotype: This likely stems from a read error, as it lies one base from a far larger clone. The chain carries TRBV7-9 and TRBJ2-1; tentatively, D is TRBD2 (5 bases). The CDR3 totals 14 residues. Germline V CDR1 and CDR2: SEHNR, FQNEAQ (reference sequence). The CDR3 nucleotides read TGTGCCAGCAGCTTCACTAGGACCTACAATGAGCTGTTCTTC. It encodes CASSFTRTYNELFF. The full variable domain, in which reference TRBV7-9 and TRBJ2-1 provide the parts outside the CDR3, is DTGVSQNPRHKITKRGQNVTFRCDPISEHNRLYWYRQTLGQGPEFLTYFQNEAQLEKSRLLSDRFSAERPKGSFSTLEIQRTEQGDSAMYLCASSFTRTYNELFFGPGTRLTVL.

This clonotype appeared a single time. This sequence may be a read error, since a much larger clone differs from it by one base. V gene TRBV30 combines with J gene TRBJ2-2; 10 bases agree with TRBD1. CDR3 size: 15 residues. Germline V gives CDR1 GTSNPN, CDR2 SVGIG (reference sequence). Here the CDR3 DNA reads TGTGCCTGGATTTCAGGGACAGGGGCGGGTGGGGAGCCGTTTTTT. It translates to CAWISGTGAGGEPFF.

Many counts were recorded for this clonotype. The V gene is TRBV5-1, the J gene TRBJ2-7, with 10 bases matching TRBD2. This CDR3 spans 14 amino acids. The ends lost 2 bases at V and 2 bases at J; junction bases unmatched: 1. Germline CDR1 reads SGHRS; CDR2 reads YFSETQ. In DNA form, the CDR3 reads TGCGCCAGCAGCTTTACTAGCGGGGCCTACGAGCAGTACTTC. Protein product: CASSFTSGAYEQYF.

The table lists this clonotype with many counts. This sequence joins TRBV5-4 and TRBJ2-3, with 7 bases matching TRBD1. The CDR3 runs to 17 residues. Unmatched junction bases numbered 14, after V lost 3 bases and J lost 4 bases. The germline gives CDR1 SGHNT, CDR2 YYREEE (reference sequence). The CDR3 sequence: CASSSRPGTDKPDTQYF. CDR3 coding DNA: TGTGCCAGCAGCTCGCGCCCCGGGACAGACAAACCAGATACGCAGTATTTT.

In this sample, this clonotype turned up many times. The V call is TRBV3-1, the J call TRBJ2-2; 8 positions match TRBD2. Germline lookup yields CDR1 LGHDT and CDR2 YNNKEL (reference sequence). The V segment lost 6 bases and the J segment 6 bases; nucleotides outside the gene matches: 6. The CDR3 is made up of 14 amino acids. The CDR3 DNA reads as TGTGCCAGCAGGCGACTAGCGAGTGCCGGGGAGCTGTTTTTT. It translates to CASRRLASAGELFF.

In this sample, this clonotype turned up many times. J is TRBJ1-5 and V is TRBV15; D ambiguous. V shed 2 bases and J shed 5 bases, with 4 bases lying between them. Germline V gene lookup returns CDR1 LNHNV and CDR2 YYDKDF (reference sequence). This CDR3 region has 12 residues. The CDR3 DNA is TGTGCCACCAGCAGAATTGATCAGCCCCAGCATTTT. Its protein is CATSRIDQPQHF.

For this clonotype: One junction end disagrees with the germline gene, perhaps due to a read error. This chain joins TRBV24-1 and TRBJ2-3; TRBD2 matches at 12 bases. The length of the CDR3 is 16 residues. CDR1 KGHDR and CDR2 SFDVKD come from the germline V gene. In nucleotides, the CDR3 is TGTGCCACCAGTGATCCAGGACTAGCGGGGACAGATACGCAGTGTTTT. Its translation is CATSDPGLAGTDTQCF.

Only a few counts were recorded for this clonotype. This chain links TRBV5-6 with TRBJ1-5, with 8 bases fitting TRBD1. This CDR3 contains 19 residues. Germline V gene data show CDR1 as SGHDT and CDR2 as YYEEEE. The J segment lost 2 bases and the V segment lost 0 bases, leaving 13 bases of the junction unmatched. CDR3 DNA: TGTGCCAGCAGCTTGGCCCCCAAGACAGGGGTCTTTGGCAATCAGCCCCAGCATTTT. This gives the protein CASSLAPKTGVFGNQPQHF.

This clonotype was seen repeatedly, ten times or more. This sequence joins TRBV14 and TRBJ2-3, with 8 bases fitting TRBD2. The CDR3 is 17 residues long. V shed 4 bases, J shed 4 bases, and the junction held 13 bases outside the gene matches. Germline assignment: CDR1 SGHDN and CDR2 FVKESK. This CDR3 is CASSPLLGLVVPDTQYF. The CDR3 nucleotides read TGTGCCAGCAGCCCCCTCCTGGGACTAGTGGTCCCAGATACGCAGTATTTT.

On this clonotype: A much more abundant neighbour one base away suggests this may be a read error. The V call is TRBV5-4, the J call TRBJ1-6; 10 nucleotides agree with TRBD1. Per germline, CDR1 SGHNT and CDR2 YYREEE (reference sequence). This CDR3 is built from 16 residues. The CDR3 nucleotides are TGTGCCTGCAGCTTGGAGCGGACAGGGGGGGGTTCACCCCTCCACTTT. Protein: CACSLERTGGGSPLHF.

This clonotype appeared many times. The chain is built from TRBV4-1 and TRBJ1-1, with 9 bases lining up with TRBD1. The V and J ends lost 4 bases and 3 bases, in that order; junction bases with no gene match: 3. CDR1 MGHRA and CDR2 YSYEKL come from the germline V gene. CDR3 length equals 14 residues. For the CDR3, the DNA is TGCGCCAGCAGCCGAGGACAGGGGTACACTGAAGCTTTCTTT. Translation gives CASSRGQGYTEAFF.

There are many counts of this clonotype. The V and J genes are TRBV20-1 and TRBJ2-5; 11 bases agree with TRBD2. The CDR3 is made up of 16 amino acids. J lost 7 bases, V lost 2 bases, and 12 bases had no gene match. CDR1 is DFQATT and CDR2 is SNEGSKA in the germline V gene (reference sequence). CDR3: CSARLTSGALSGTQYF. Here the CDR3 DNA reads TGCAGTGCTAGACTGACTAGCGGGGCCCTCTCGGGGACCCAGTACTTC.

This clonotype showed up many times. This chain uses TRBV29-1 with TRBJ2-3; a possible D gene is TRBD2 (6 bases). The CDR3 runs to 14 residues. The germline CDR1 and CDR2 sequences are SQVTM and ANQGSEA. Trimming shortened V by 4 bases and J by 3 bases, and 14 bases separated the two germline ends. CDR3 bases: TGCAGCGTTGCTAGAGGACGGGAGACAGATACGCAGTATTTT. This translates into CSVARGRETDTQYF.